Listed below are T cell receptor beta chains from one sample, sequenced in a study of early T cells in non-severe SARS-CoV-2 infection. TCRdb redid the calling of the 5' RACE reads with MiXCR, one entry per CDR3 protein. The sample lists 60,000 to 70,000 distinct CDR3 sequences, 5.9% occurring once. The sequenced sample was whole blood, obtained at baseline. The receptors were sampled from an adult who was a healthcare worker with PCR-confirmed SARS-CoV-2 infection or an uninfected control (not recorded which). CDR3s include the opening cysteine and the closing phenylalanine or tryptophan. A D gene is named only where the DNA matches it firmly. Not every row has a clone size; where given, it reads once, few, many or a size class.

j_call: TRBJ1-4
v_call: TRBV27
d_call: -
clone_size: many
cdr3_length: 17
cdr3_aa: CASSLDRGPSTNEKLFF
cdr3_nt: TGTGCCAGCAGTCTAGACCGGGGCCCTTCGACTAATGAAAAACTGTTTTTT

j_call: TRBJ1-1
v_call: TRBV4-1
d_call: -
clone_size: many
cdr3_length: 16
cdr3_aa: CASSQVRARGNTEAFF
cdr3_nt: TGCGCCAGCAGCCAAGTTAGGGCAAGGGGGAACACTGAAGCTTTCTTT

j_call: TRBJ1-6
v_call: TRBV20-1
d_call: -
clone_size: -
cdr3_length: 13
cdr3_aa: CSASNRRYSPLHF
cdr3_nt: TGCAGTGCTAGCAACCGGCGGTATTCACCCCTCCACTTT

j_call: TRBJ2-7
v_call: TRBV20-1
d_call: -
clone_size: -
cdr3_length: 15
cdr3_aa: CSASNPADRAYEQYF
cdr3_nt: TGCAGTGCTAGTAATCCAGCGGATAGGGCCTACGAGCAGTACTTC

j_call: TRBJ2-3
v_call: TRBV3-1
d_call: -
clone_size: -
cdr3_length: 14
cdr3_aa: CASSQNPATDTQYF
cdr3_nt: TGTGCCAGCAGCCAAAACCCCGCCACAGATACGCAGTATTTT

j_call: TRBJ2-1
v_call: TRBV7-9
d_call: -
clone_size: few
cdr3_length: 15
cdr3_aa: CASSPWGAGLNEQFF
cdr3_nt: TGTGCCAGCAGCCCTTGGGGGGCCGGCCTTAATGAGCAGTTCTTC

j_call: TRBJ2-1
v_call: TRBV2
d_call: TRBD2
clone_size: many
cdr3_length: 17
cdr3_aa: CASSEVVLAGAYNEQFF
cdr3_nt: TGTGCCAGCAGTGAAGTGGTACTAGCGGGGGCCTACAATGAGCAGTTCTTC

j_call: TRBJ1-2
v_call: TRBV7-9
d_call: TRBD1
clone_size: few
cdr3_length: 13
cdr3_aa: CASTTGQDYGYTF
cdr3_nt: TGTGCCAGCACTACCGGACAGGACTATGGCTACACCTTC

j_call: TRBJ2-7
v_call: TRBV29-1
d_call: -
clone_size: many
cdr3_length: 13
cdr3_aa: CSVEKGQRNEQYF
cdr3_nt: TGCAGCGTTGAAAAGGGACAAAGAAACGAGCAGTACTTC

j_call: TRBJ2-7
v_call: TRBV29-1
d_call: TRBD1
clone_size: -
cdr3_length: 16
cdr3_aa: CSVESPGQPSPWEQYF
cdr3_nt: TGCAGCGTTGAATCGCCGGGACAGCCCTCCCCCTGGGAGCAGTACTTC

j_call: TRBJ2-3
v_call: TRBV29-1
d_call: -
clone_size: many
cdr3_length: 12
cdr3_aa: CSVREHTDTQYF
cdr3_nt: TGCAGCGTAAGGGAACACACAGATACGCAGTATTTT

j_call: TRBJ1-3
v_call: TRBV18
d_call: -
clone_size: few
cdr3_length: 18
cdr3_aa: CASSLGTAADYSGNTIYF
cdr3_nt: TGTGCCAGCTCACTGGGGACCGCGGCGGATTACTCTGGAAACACCATATATTTT

j_call: TRBJ1-6
v_call: TRBV7-2
d_call: -
clone_size: few
cdr3_length: 15
cdr3_aa: CASTQGSSYNSPLHF
cdr3_nt: TGTGCCAGCACCCAGGGGAGCTCCTATAATTCACCCCTCCACTTT

j_call: TRBJ1-5
v_call: TRBV7-9
d_call: TRBD1
clone_size: many
cdr3_length: 15
cdr3_aa: CASSQQGDGNQPQHF
cdr3_nt: TGTGCCAGCAGCCAACAGGGGGATGGCAATCAGCCCCAGCATTTT

j_call: TRBJ2-1
v_call: TRBV7-9
d_call: -
clone_size: many
cdr3_length: 14
cdr3_aa: CASSPWSEDNEQFF
cdr3_nt: TGTGCCAGCAGCCCCTGGTCGGAAGACAATGAGCAGTTCTTC

j_call: TRBJ1-4
v_call: TRBV19
d_call: TRBD1
clone_size: many
cdr3_length: 14
cdr3_aa: CASSRGDSGEKLFF
cdr3_nt: TGTGCCAGTAGTAGAGGGGACAGTGGAGAAAAACTGTTTTTT